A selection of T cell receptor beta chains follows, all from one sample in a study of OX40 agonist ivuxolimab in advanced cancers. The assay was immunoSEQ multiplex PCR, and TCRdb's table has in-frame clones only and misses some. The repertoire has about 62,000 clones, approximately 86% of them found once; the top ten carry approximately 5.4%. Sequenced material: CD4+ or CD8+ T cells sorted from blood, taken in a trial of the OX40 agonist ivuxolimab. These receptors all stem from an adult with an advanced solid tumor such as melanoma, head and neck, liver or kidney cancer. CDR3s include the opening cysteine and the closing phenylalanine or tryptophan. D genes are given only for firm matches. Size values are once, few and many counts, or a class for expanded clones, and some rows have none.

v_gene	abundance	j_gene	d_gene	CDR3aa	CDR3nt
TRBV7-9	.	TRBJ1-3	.	CASSPTPAVSGNTIYF	TGTGCCAGCAGCCCCACCCCGGCAGTCTCTGGAAACACCATATATTTT
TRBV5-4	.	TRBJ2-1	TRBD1	CASSLKGAGNEQFF	TGTGCCAGCAGCTTGAAGGGGGCCGGCAATGAGCAGTTCTTC
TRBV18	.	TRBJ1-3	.	CASSPRDSISGNTIYF	TGTGCCAGCTCACCGAGAGACAGCATCTCTGGAAACACCATATATTTT
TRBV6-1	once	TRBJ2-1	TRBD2	CASQGGLVGEQFF	TGTGCCAGCCAGGGAGGGCTCGTGGGGGAGCAGTTCTTC
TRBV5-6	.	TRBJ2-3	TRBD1	CASSLKTGGTDTQYF	TGTGCCAGCAGCCTTAAGACAGGGGGCACAGATACGCAGTATTTT
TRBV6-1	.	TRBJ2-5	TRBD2	CASTRTSGVSETQYF	TGTGCCAGCACCCGGACTAGCGGGGTGTCTGAGACCCAGTACTTC
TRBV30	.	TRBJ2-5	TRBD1	CAWSAGQGPQYF	TGTGCCTGGAGTGCGGGACAGGGGCCCCAGTACTTC
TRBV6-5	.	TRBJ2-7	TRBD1	CASSYQGQGYEQYF	TGTGCCAGCAGTTACCAAGGACAGGGGTACGAGCAGTACTTC
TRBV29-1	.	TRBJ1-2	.	CSVERGSPYGYTF	TGCAGCGTTGAGCGGGGGAGCCCCTATGGCTACACCTTC
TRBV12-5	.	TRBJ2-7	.	CASGLPAGEEQYF	TGTGCTAGTGGTTTGCCGGCAGGGGAAGAGCAGTACTTC
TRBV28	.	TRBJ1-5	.	CASSSGGTEGRQPQHF	TGTGCCAGCAGTTCAGGCGGGACCGAGGGGCGGCAGCCCCAGCATTTT
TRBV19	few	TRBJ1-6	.	CASSARPSGSPLHF	TGTGCCAGTAGTGCCCGGCCGTCGGGTTCACCCCTCCACTTT
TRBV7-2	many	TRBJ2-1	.	CASSFRSSSYNEQFF	TGTGCCAGCAGCTTCCGATCTAGCTCCTACAATGAGCAGTTCTTC
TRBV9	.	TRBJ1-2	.	CASSPQGGESYGYTF	TGTGCCAGCAGCCCCCAGGGAGGGGAAAGCTATGGCTACACCTTC
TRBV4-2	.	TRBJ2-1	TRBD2	CASSQLSGGNEQFF	TGTGCCAGCAGCCAGCTCAGCGGGGGAAATGAGCAGTTCTTC
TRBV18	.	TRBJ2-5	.	CASSPVDGTQYF	TGTGCCAGCTCACCAGTGGATGGGACCCAGTACTTC
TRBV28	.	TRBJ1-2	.	CASSFTDRRGGYTF	TGTGCCAGCAGTTTTACGGATCGTCGGGGCGGCTACACCTTC
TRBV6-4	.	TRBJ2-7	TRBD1	CASSESGTGSYEQYF	TGTGCCAGCAGTGAGTCCGGGACAGGGTCCTACGAGCAGTACTTC
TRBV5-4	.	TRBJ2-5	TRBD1	CASSPGTGRGARETQYF	TGTGCCAGCAGCCCCGGGACAGGGCGAGGGGCGAGGGAGACCCAGTACTTC
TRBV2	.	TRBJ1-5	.	CASSATNQPQHF	TGTGCCAGCAGTGCCACGAATCAGCCCCAGCATTTT
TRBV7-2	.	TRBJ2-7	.	CASSLEVGEQYF	TGTGCCAGCAGCTTAGAAGTTGGCGAGCAGTACTTC
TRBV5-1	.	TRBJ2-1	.	CASSLMGARDNEQFF	TGCGCCAGCAGCTTGATGGGGGCCCGCGACAATGAGCAGTTCTTC
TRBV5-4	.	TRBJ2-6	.	CASRQDSSGANVLTF	TGTGCCAGCAGGCAGGACAGCTCTGGGGCCAACGTCCTGACTTTC
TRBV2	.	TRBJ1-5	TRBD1	CASSSGGYQPQHF	TGTGCCAGCAGTTCAGGGGGCTACCAGCCCCAGCATTTT
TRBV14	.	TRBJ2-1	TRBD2	CASSQDSGRARYNEQFF	TGTGCCAGCAGCCAAGATAGCGGGAGGGCCCGATACAATGAGCAGTTCTTC
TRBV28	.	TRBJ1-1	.	CASSLVETPPGRTEAFF	TGTGCCAGCAGTTTAGTTGAGACTCCCCCCGGGAGGACTGAAGCTTTCTTT
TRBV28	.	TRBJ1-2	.	CASSWGGTPSSTF	TGTGCCAGCAGTTGGGGAGGGACCCCCTCTTCCACCTTC
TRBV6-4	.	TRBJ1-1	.	CASSVDRNTEAFF	TGTGCCAGCAGTGTCGACAGGAACACTGAAGCTTTCTTT
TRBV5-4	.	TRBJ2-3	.	CASSLGQSHTDTQYF	TGTGCCAGCAGCTTGGGACAGTCCCACACAGATACGCAGTATTTT
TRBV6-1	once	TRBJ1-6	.	CASSEGQVYNSPLHF	TGTGCCAGCAGTGAAGGACAAGTTTATAATTCACCCCTCCACTTT
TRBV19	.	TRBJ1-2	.	CASSMVTDYNYGYTF	TGTGCCAGTAGTATGGTGACAGACTATAACTATGGCTACACCTTC
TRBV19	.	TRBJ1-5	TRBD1	CASSRTGEGNQPQHF	TGTGCCAGTAGCCGCACAGGGGAGGGCAATCAGCCCCAGCATTTT
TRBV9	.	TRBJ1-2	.	CASRNGDGKYGYTF	TGTGCCAGCCGAAATGGGGACGGAAAATATGGCTACACCTTC
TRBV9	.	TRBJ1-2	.	CVSSPRDGGYGYTF	TGTGTCAGCAGCCCCCGGGACGGTGGCTATGGCTACACCTTC
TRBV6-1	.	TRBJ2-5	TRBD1	CASSESGQQETQYF	TGTGCCAGCAGTGAATCGGGACAGCAAGAGACCCAGTACTTC
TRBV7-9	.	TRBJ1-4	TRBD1	CASSAGQENEKLFF	TGTGCCAGCAGCGCGGGACAGGAAAATGAAAAACTGTTTTTT
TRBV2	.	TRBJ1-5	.	CASRAQGGQPQHF	TGTGCCAGCAGGGCCCAGGGTGGCCAGCCCCAGCATTTT
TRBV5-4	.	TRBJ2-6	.	CASSFPGTGANVLTF	TGTGCCAGCAGCTTTCCAGGGACTGGGGCCAACGTCCTGACTTTC
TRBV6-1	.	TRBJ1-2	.	CASSDPQSPGYTF	TGTGCCAGCAGTGACCCCCAAAGTCCTGGCTACACCTTC
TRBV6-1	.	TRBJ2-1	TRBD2	CASSEELAGAGDEQFF	TGTGCCAGCAGTGAAGAGTTAGCGGGGGCCGGGGATGAGCAGTTCTTC
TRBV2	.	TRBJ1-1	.	CASSESGGATVNTEAFF	TGTGCCAGCAGTGAATCGGGGGGCGCGACTGTGAACACTGAAGCTTTCTTT
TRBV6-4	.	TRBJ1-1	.	CASSDSGQGPLNTEAFF	TGTGCCAGCAGTGACTCGGGGCAGGGACCATTGAACACTGAAGCTTTCTTT
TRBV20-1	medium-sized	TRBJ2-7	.	CSAPGSHEQYF	TGCAGTGCTCCCGGGTCCCACGAGCAGTACTTC
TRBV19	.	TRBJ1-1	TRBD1	CASSIEGGPEAFF	TGTGCCAGTAGTATAGAAGGGGGCCCTGAAGCTTTCTTT
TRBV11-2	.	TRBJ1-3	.	CATGSSTLTGNTIYF	TGTGCCACCGGTTCGTCCACTCTCACTGGAAACACCATATATTTT
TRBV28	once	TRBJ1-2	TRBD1	CASSTGTGAYGYTF	TGTGCCAGCAGTACCGGGACAGGGGCCTATGGCTACACCTTC
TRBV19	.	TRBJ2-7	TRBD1	CASSQQSGTAYEQYF	TGTGCCAGTTCCCAACAGTCCGGGACAGCCTACGAGCAGTACTTC
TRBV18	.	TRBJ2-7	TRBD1	CASSPPSTGDYEQYF	TGTGCCAGCTCACCACCATCCACAGGGGACTACGAGCAGTACTTC
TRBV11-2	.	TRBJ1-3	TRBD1	CASSLVPRGKGNTIYF	TGTGCCAGCAGCTTAGTTCCCAGGGGGAAAGGAAACACCATATATTTT